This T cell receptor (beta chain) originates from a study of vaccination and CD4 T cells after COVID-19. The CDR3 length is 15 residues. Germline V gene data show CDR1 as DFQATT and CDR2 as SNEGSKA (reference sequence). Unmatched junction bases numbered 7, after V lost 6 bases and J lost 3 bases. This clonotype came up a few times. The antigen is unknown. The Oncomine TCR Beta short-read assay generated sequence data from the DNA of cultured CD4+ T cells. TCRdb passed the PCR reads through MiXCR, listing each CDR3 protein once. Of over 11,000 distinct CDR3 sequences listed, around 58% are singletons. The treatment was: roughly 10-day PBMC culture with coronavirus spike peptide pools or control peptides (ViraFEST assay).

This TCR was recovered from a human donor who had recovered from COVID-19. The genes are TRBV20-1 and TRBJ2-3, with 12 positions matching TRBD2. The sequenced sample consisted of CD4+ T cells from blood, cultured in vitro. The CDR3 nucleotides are TGCAGTGCGGATAGGACTAGCGGGAATACAGATACGCAGTATTTT. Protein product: CSADRTSGNTDTQYF.